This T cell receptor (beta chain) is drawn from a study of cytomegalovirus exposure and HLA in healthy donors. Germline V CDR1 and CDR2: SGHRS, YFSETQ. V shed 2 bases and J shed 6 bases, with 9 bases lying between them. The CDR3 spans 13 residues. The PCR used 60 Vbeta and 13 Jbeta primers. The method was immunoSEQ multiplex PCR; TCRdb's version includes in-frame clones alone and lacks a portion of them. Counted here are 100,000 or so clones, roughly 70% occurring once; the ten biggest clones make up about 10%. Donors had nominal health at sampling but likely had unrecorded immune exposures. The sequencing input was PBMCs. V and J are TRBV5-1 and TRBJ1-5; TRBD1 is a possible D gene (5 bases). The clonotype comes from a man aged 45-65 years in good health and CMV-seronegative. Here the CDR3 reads CASSFSRGQPQHF. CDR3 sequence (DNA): TGCGCCAGCAGCTTCAGTAGGGGTCAGCCCCAGCATTTT.